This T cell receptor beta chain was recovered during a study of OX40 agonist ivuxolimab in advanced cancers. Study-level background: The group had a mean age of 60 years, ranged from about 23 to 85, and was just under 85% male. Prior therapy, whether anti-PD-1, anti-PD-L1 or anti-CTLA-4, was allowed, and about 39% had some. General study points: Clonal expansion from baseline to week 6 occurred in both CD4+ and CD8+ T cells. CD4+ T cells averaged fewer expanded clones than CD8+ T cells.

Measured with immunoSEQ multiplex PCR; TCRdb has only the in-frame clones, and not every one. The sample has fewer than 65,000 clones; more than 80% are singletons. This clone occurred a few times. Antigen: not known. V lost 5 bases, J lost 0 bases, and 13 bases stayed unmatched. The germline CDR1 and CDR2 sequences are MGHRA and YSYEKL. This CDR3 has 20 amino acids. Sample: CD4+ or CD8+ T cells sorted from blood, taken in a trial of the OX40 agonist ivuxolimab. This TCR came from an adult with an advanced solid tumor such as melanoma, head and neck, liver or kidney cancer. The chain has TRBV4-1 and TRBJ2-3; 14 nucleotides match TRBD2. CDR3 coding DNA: TGCGCCAGCAGCAACCCGGGACTAGCGGGAGTGAGGACTAGCACAGATACGCAGTATTTT. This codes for CASSNPGLAGVRTSTDTQYF.